The entry below describes one T cell receptor beta chain. Its cognate antigen is unknown. The entry originates in a study of post-analysis software for immune sequencing data. Study in general: Multiple sclerosis in the patients followed relapsing-remitting, secondary progressive and progressive-relapsing courses.

Study results and limitations: Patients carried 5 or 6 TRBV segments more frequently than controls did, and TRBV5-6, TRBV5-1 and TRBV20-1 were among them. Multiple sclerosis was associated with a significant reduction in normalized Chao1 diversity relative to controls.

Unique molecular identifiers featured in each of the TCR beta cDNA libraries. TCRdb redid the calling of the PCR reads with MiXCR, one entry per CDR3 protein. The table records hundreds of thousands of distinct CDR3 sequences, roughly three fifths of them present only once. The CDR3 has 12 amino acids. The germline V gene encodes CDR1 SEHNR and CDR2 FQNEAQ (reference sequence). With 0 bases removed from V and 13 bases from J, the gap between germline ends came to 10 bases. This TCR came from a girl aged 2-15 years with multiple sclerosis. The sequencing input was blood. The chain employs TRBV7-9 and TRBJ2-4; unclear D gene. The CDR3 protein is CASSLANDLQYF. The CDR3 bases are TGTGCCAGCAGCTTAGCAAACGACCTGCAGTACTTC.